A single sample gave rise to the 21 T cell receptor beta chains below, sequenced in a study of shared clonotypes between healthy human individuals (dated by TCRdb to the early 2020s). CD8 naive samples were CD45RO-negative cells positively selected for CCR7, giving a CD45RA+CCR7+ population that excluded TemRA cells. The library was made by the immunoSEQ multiplex PCR assay. TCRdb re-hosts the immuneACCESS table, in-frame sequences only. Its copies lack some clones; in the studies checked, an unresolved V gene accounts for under half of them, and the cause for the rest is not known. This sample holds millions of clones; about 95% were observed only once. Of the sample, roughly 1% is held by the ten largest clones. Sequencing was performed on naive CD8+ T cells sorted from blood. The sample's cell subset or site label is to be understood as: CD45RA+CCR7+. Receptor source: a man aged 18 to 30 in good health.

This clone was detected only once. The genes are TRBV2 and TRBJ2-2; a possible D gene is TRBD1 (6 bases). The CDR3 length is 15 residues. V gave up 4 bases and J gave up 0 bases, with 9 bases separating them. CDR1 is SNHLY, CDR2 FYNNEI, per germline. CDR3 sequence reads: CASSGRTANTGELFF. Written as DNA, the CDR3 is TGTGCCAGCAGTGGAAGGACAGCGAACACCGGGGAGCTGTTTTTT.

The chain uses TRBV15 and TRBJ2-3; 10 bases map to TRBD2. This CDR3 contains 17 residues. Germline trimming cut 5 bases from V and 0 bases from J; bases unmatched to any gene: 8. Germline CDR1 and CDR2: LNHNV and YYDKDF (reference sequence). The CDR3, as DNA: TGTGCCACCAGCGAGGAGTTAGCGGGAGGAAGCACAGATACGCAGTATTTT. Its protein is CATSEELAGGSTDTQYF.

The gene calls are TRBV7-3 and TRBJ1-3; TRBD1 agrees at 8 bases. The V segment lost 6 bases and the J segment 0 bases; nucleotides outside the gene matches: 4. This CDR3 contains 15 residues. Per germline, CDR1 SGHTA and CDR2 FQGTGA. The CDR3 sequence: CASSQTGGSGNTIYF. The CDR3 DNA follows: TGTGCCAGCAGTCAAACAGGGGGCTCTGGAAACACCATATATTTT.

DNA for the CDR3: TGCGCCAGCAGCCAAGGGACAGGGATTCAGGAGCAGTACTTC. Its protein is CASSQGTGIQEQYF. The V call is TRBV4-3, the J call TRBJ2-7, with TRBD1 matching over 8 bases. The CDR3 is 14 amino acids. CDR1 and CDR2 (germline): LGHNA, YSLEER. J gave up 7 bases and V 1 base, and 6 bases lay outside the gene matches.

A note on this clone: This same CDR3 is encoded by further DNA sequences in the sample. V and J are TRBV6-5 and TRBJ1-2; no firm D call. Germline V gives CDR1 MNHEY, CDR2 SVGAGI. The CDR3 consists of 12 residues. Trimming took 2 bases from V and 1 from J, leaving 2 bases between them. CDR3 in DNA: TGTGCCAGCAGTTACAGTAACTATGGCTACACCTTC. Translating gives CASSYSNYGYTF.

V gene TRBV19 combines with J gene TRBJ1-1; the D is unclear. This CDR3 has 13 residues. CDR1 is LNHDA and CDR2 is SQIVND in the germline V gene (reference sequence). V was trimmed by 9 bases and J by 0 bases, leaving 11 bases between them. CDR3 nucleotides: TGTGCCAGCAAGACCTTTTTGAACACTGAAGCTTTCTTT. This translates into CASKTFLNTEAFF.

The V gene is TRBV11-2, the J gene TRBJ2-1; 11 positions match TRBD2. The CDR3 is 18 amino acids. With V trimmed by 6 bases and J by 5 bases, 15 bases remained unmatched. CDR1 is SGHAT and CDR2 is FQNNGV in the germline V gene. The CDR3 nucleotides read TGTGCCAGCAGTCTGACACCACCCCTAGCGGGAGGTAACAATGAGCAGTTCTTC. This encodes CASSLTPPLAGGNNEQFF.

The gene calls are TRBV7-8 and TRBJ2-7; D is uncertain. The germline CDR1 and CDR2 sequences are SGHVS and FQNEAQ. The CDR3 runs to 13 residues. The V end was cut by 1 base, the J end by 3 bases, with 7 bases between. The CDR3 protein is CASSLGRVYEQYF. The CDR3, as DNA: TGTGCCAGCAGCTTAGGCCGAGTCTACGAGCAGTACTTC.

To note about this clone: Distinct nucleotide sequences in the sample also encode this CDR3. The chain links TRBV5-6 to TRBJ2-5, with D unresolved. This CDR3 has 13 residues. Germline assignment: CDR1 SGHDT and CDR2 YYEEEE. The V gene lost 4 bases and the J gene lost 1 base, with 8 bases spanning the gap. CDR3 loop: CASSPDSQETQYF. CDR3 nucleotide sequence: TGTGCCAGCAGCCCCGACTCCCAAGAGACCCAGTACTTC.

A remark on this clone: Within the sample, other DNA sequences also encode this same CDR3. The V gene is TRBV9, the J gene TRBJ2-2, with a weak D call TRBD2 (5 bases). The V and J ends lost 4 bases and 5 bases respectively, with 9 bases between them. CDR3 length equals 13 residues. CDR1 and CDR2 (germline): SGDLS, YYNGEE. The CDR3 reads CASSPGGTGELFF. The CDR3 nucleotides are TGTGCCAGCAGCCCCGGAGGAACCGGGGAGCTGTTTTTT.

The chain carries TRBV5-1 and TRBJ1-3; D unresolved. The CDR3 sequence is 16 residues long. Germline V gene lookup returns CDR1 SGHRS and CDR2 YFSETQ. The V end was cut by 0 bases, the J end by 6 bases, with 16 bases between. CDR3 in amino acids: CASSLVSPWTQNTIYF. DNA of the CDR3: TGCGCCAGCAGCTTGGTATCCCCATGGACCCAAAACACCATATATTTT.

The chain uses TRBV30 and TRBJ1-2, with D unresolved. The V gene lost 7 bases and the J gene lost 2 bases, with 14 bases spanning the gap. The CDR3 is 13 amino acids. Germline-derived CDR1 and CDR2 are GTSNPN and SVGIG (reference sequence). The CDR3 loop is CALGVESNYGYTF. The CDR3 DNA reads TGTGCCTTAGGTGTAGAATCCAACTATGGCTACACCTTC.

This rearrangement joins TRBV9 to TRBJ2-5; 8 positions agree with TRBD2. Per the germline V gene, CDR1 is SGDLS and CDR2 is YYNGEE. CDR3 length: 16 amino acids. V lost 4 bases, J lost 2 bases, and 10 bases stayed unmatched. The CDR3 spells CASSREGGELQETQYF. The CDR3 coding sequence is TGTGCCAGCAGCCGGGAGGGGGGCGAGCTTCAAGAGACCCAGTACTTC.

For the CDR3, the DNA is TGTGCCAGCAGCCCCCGGGACAGGGAAGGAGAGACCCAGTACTTC. Translating gives CASSPRDREGETQYF. The chain is built from TRBV11-2 and TRBJ2-5; TRBD1 aligns across 9 bases. V was clipped by 5 bases and J by 4 bases; unmatched bases: 8. The CDR3 has 15 amino acids. In germline, CDR1 is SGHAT, CDR2 FQNNGV.

This chain uses TRBV7-9 with TRBJ2-5, with 9 bases aligning to TRBD1. Germline trimming cut 3 bases from V and 4 bases from J; bases unmatched to any gene: 9. The germline V gene encodes CDR1 SEHNR and CDR2 FQNEAQ (reference sequence). This CDR3 spans 16 amino acids. The CDR3 loop is CASSFTPGQGSETQYF. The CDR3 coding sequence is TGTGCCAGCAGCTTCACACCGGGACAGGGATCAGAGACCCAGTACTTC.

In its sample, this clone was seen once. The J gene is TRBJ2-3, the V gene TRBV11-2; TRBD2 agrees at 9 bases. The germline V gene encodes CDR1 SGHAT and CDR2 FQNNGV. The J segment lost 4 bases and the V segment lost 4 bases, leaving 3 bases of the junction unmatched. The CDR3 sequence is 14 residues long. In nucleotides, the CDR3 is TGTGCCAGCAGCTGGTTAGCGGGAGCAGATACGCAGTATTTT. Protein product: CASSWLAGADTQYF.

Here the CDR3 DNA reads TGTGCCAGAAGCTTTCCTAGGAGCACAGATACGCAGTATTTT. It is translated as CARSFPRSTDTQYF. The chain recombines TRBV5-3 with TRBJ2-3; no definite D call. TRBV5-3 is an ORF for which the function is uncertain. Trimming stripped 2 bases from V and 0 bases from J, with 7 bases between. The CDR3 runs 14 residues.

The chain has TRBV4-1 and TRBJ2-3; TRBD1 is a possible D gene (5 bases). With 3 bases removed from V and 5 bases from J, the gap between germline ends came to 15 bases. The length of the CDR3 is 15 residues. Germline loops: CDR1 MGHRA, CDR2 YSYEKL. In DNA, the CDR3 is TGCGCCAGCAGCCAGTCGTGGCAGGGTGGAGATACGCAGTATTTT. Encoded protein: CASSQSWQGGDTQYF.

The CDR3 sequence: CASSRSGLSSYEQYF. CDR3 DNA sequence: TGTGCCAGCAGCCGGAGCGGGTTAAGCTCCTACGAGCAGTACTTC. J is TRBJ2-7 and V is TRBV9; possibly TRBD2 for D (6 bases). This CDR3 has 15 residues. The V gene's germline CDR1 is SGDLS and CDR2 YYNGEE. Trimming left V 4 bases short and J 0 bases short, with 14 bases between. Full variable domain (missing parts from reference TRBV9 and TRBJ2-7): DSGVTQTPKHLITATGQRVTLRCSPRSGDLSVYWYQQSLDQGLQFLIQYYNGEERAKGNILERFSAQQFPDLHSELNLSSLELGDSALYFCASSRSGLSSYEQYFGPGTRLTVT.

This sequence joins TRBV11-2 and TRBJ2-7; 8 bases are a match to TRBD2. This CDR3 has 14 residues. Germline lookup yields CDR1 SGHAT and CDR2 FQNNGV. V dropped 5 bases and J dropped 5; count of bases not matched to a gene: 8. The CDR3 is CASSPGLASNEQYF. CDR3 DNA: TGTGCCAGCAGCCCCGGACTAGCAAGCAACGAGCAGTACTTC.

This chain connects TRBV11-2 to TRBJ1-6; D is possibly TRBD1 (5 bases). The CDR3 loop spans 15 amino acids. Trimming left V 4 bases short and J 4 bases short, with 11 bases between. Germline V gene lookup returns CDR1 SGHAT and CDR2 FQNNGV. The DNA for the CDR3 is TGTGCCAGCAGCTGGGGGTCCGCTTATAATTCACCCCTCCACTTT. It translates to CASSWGSAYNSPLHF. The variable domain in full, with the rest retrieved from reference TRBV11-2 and TRBJ1-6, is EAGVAQSPRYKIIEKRQSVAFWCNPISGHATLYWYQQILGQGPKLLIQFQNNGVVDDSQLPKDRFSAERLKGVDSTLKIQPAKLEDSAVYLCASSWGSAYNSPLHFGNGTRLTVT.